This T cell receptor beta chain stems from a study of technical replicates of blood from a few donors (dated by TCRdb to 2016 to 2017). Turning to this clone: The clone's antigen remains unknown. Base quality data are lacking; no much larger clone is found one base away.

The library was obtained by the immunoSEQ multiplex PCR assay. TCRdb holds this immuneACCESS table with in-frame rearrangements only. Some clones are missing; in checked studies, unresolved V genes explain under half, and the rest has no known cause. The sample table lists tens of thousands of clones, roughly 94% of them with a count of one. Jointly, the top ten make up about 0.26% of the sample. The CDR1 and CDR2 encoded by the germline V gene (reference sequence) are LNHNV and YYDKDF. The CDR3 runs 15 amino acids, cysteine and phenylalanine included. Of the read, only the CDR3 DNA is kept; its 45 bases are in frame from base 1. From V the trimming removes 5 bases and from J it removes 3 bases, while the gene matches leave 7 bases of the junction unaccounted for.

The TCR originated in a human donor in good health. Material: T cells isolated from PBMCs. This sequence uses TRBV15 and TRBJ2-7; the central 10 bases match TRBD2. The DNA reads as follows: TGTGCCACCAGCCTGGGACTAGCGCCAGACTACGAGCAGTACTTC. This is translated as CATSLGLAPDYEQYF.